These 32 T cell receptor beta chains came from one sample sequenced in a study of T cells after somatic rescue of genetic block. Some clones are missing from TCRdb's copy, which holds only in-frame ones; the method was immunoSEQ multiplex PCR. This table holds approximately 110,000 clones, around nine tenths found once. Material for sequencing was peripheral blood mononuclear cells (PBMCs). These receptors were taken from a woman under 30.

The chain has TRBV6-5 and TRBJ2-3; D may be TRBD2 (5 bases). Germline CDR1 and CDR2: MNHEY and SVGAGI. V was clipped by 6 bases and J by 3 bases, with 16 bases between them. The CDR3 has 15 amino acids. CDR3 sequence: CASSPFSRGTDTQYF. CDR3 sequence (DNA): TGTGCCAGCAGCCCATTCAGTCGGGGAACAGATACGCAGTATTTT.

The chain couples TRBV7-2 to TRBJ1-2; D ambiguous. The V gene's germline CDR1 is SGHTA and CDR2 FQGNSA. V was cut by 3 bases and J by 6 bases, with 17 bases left in between. CDR3 length: 15 amino acids. CDR3 nucleotide sequence: TGTGCCAGCAGCTTGAAGGTGGCACTCGAGGATGGCTACACCTTC. This encodes CASSLKVALEDGYTF.

V is TRBV4-2 and J is TRBJ2-4, with TRBD2 identical over 13 bases. V was clipped by 1 base and J by 3 bases; unmatched bases: 6. The germline CDR1 and CDR2 sequences are LGHNA and YNFKEQ. The CDR3 extends over 18 amino acids. The CDR3 DNA follows: TGTGCCAGCAGCCAAGTTCCTGGACTAGCGGGGGACAAAAACATTCAGTACTTC. It specifies CASSQVPGLAGDKNIQYF.

The rearrangement uses TRBV19 and TRBJ1-2; possibly TRBD1 for D (5 bases). CDR1 is LNHDA, CDR2 SQIVND, per germline (reference sequence). The V gene lost 10 bases and the J gene lost 5 bases, with 17 bases spanning the gap. The CDR3 is made up of 13 amino acids. The CDR3 loop is CATGQGKKYGYTF. CDR3 DNA sequence: TGTGCCACTGGGCAGGGTAAAAAGTATGGCTACACCTTC. The full variable domain, completed using reference TRBV19 and TRBJ1-2, is DGGITQSPKYLFRKEGQNVTLSCEQNLNHDAMYWYRQDPGQGLRLIYYSQIVNDFQKGDIAEGYSVSREKKESFPLTVTSAQKNPTAFYLCATGQGKKYGYTFGSGTRLTVV.

This sequence joins TRBV18 and TRBJ1-6; no definite D call. Trimming pared 4 bases from V and 14 bases from J, leaving 18 bases between. Germline CDR1 reads KGHSH; CDR2 reads LQKENI. This CDR3 has 14 residues. The CDR3 nucleotides read TGTGCCAGCTCACAAAATAGCCCATTATCGTCCCTCCACTTT. Protein sequence: CASSQNSPLSSLHF.

This rearrangement joins TRBV28 to TRBJ1-2; unclear D gene. Trimming took off 10 bases at V and 4 bases at J, with 16 bases between the two ends. The CDR3 is made up of 13 amino acids. Germline V gives CDR1 MDHEN, CDR2 SYDVKM. The CDR3 loop reads CAIAEQAPYGYTF. CDR3 bases: TGTGCCATCGCAGAGCAGGCCCCCTATGGCTACACCTTC.

V is TRBV5-5 and J is TRBJ2-2; D might be TRBD1 (6 bases). In germline, CDR1 is SGHKS, CDR2 YYEKEE (reference sequence). This CDR3 has 17 residues. Between the trimmed V and J ends, which lost 4 bases and 1 base, there was a span of 17 bases. CDR3 sequence (DNA): TGTGCCAGCAGCACCCCTACAGGGAAGCGGAACACCGGGGAGCTGTTTTTT. As protein: CASSTPTGKRNTGELFF.

This chain connects TRBV29-1 to TRBJ1-2; tentative D call: TRBD1 (5 bases). The V end lost 3 bases, the J end lost 2 bases, and 7 bases lay between the germline ends. Germline V gives CDR1 SQVTM, CDR2 ANQGSEA. This CDR3 region has 12 residues. The CDR3 spells CSVEGRNYGYTF. For the CDR3, the DNA is TGCAGCGTTGAGGGACGGAACTATGGCTACACCTTC.

The gene calls are TRBV11-3 and TRBJ2-7, with 12 bases matching TRBD2. Trimming removed 4 bases from V and 2 bases from J; junction bases left unmatched: 3. The CDR3 extends over 15 amino acids. Looked up from germline, CDR1 is SGHNT and CDR2 is YENEEA. Here the CDR3 reads CASSSLAGGPYEQYF. The DNA for the CDR3 is TGTGCCAGCAGCTCCCTAGCGGGGGGGCCCTACGAGCAGTACTTC.

The genes are TRBV19 and TRBJ1-3; possibly TRBD1 for D (5 bases). Germline CDR1 is LNHDA and CDR2 is SQIVND (reference sequence). Trimming stripped 0 bases from V and 2 bases from J, with 14 bases between. The CDR3 extends over 17 amino acids. CDR3 sequence reads: CASSIDGRGAAGNTIYF. Here the CDR3 DNA reads TGTGCCAGTAGTATAGATGGGAGGGGCGCGGCTGGAAACACCATATATTTT.

This clone appeared a single time. This CDR3 is CASTPPRGEDYNSPLHF. For the CDR3, the DNA is TGTGCCAGCACCCCCCCGCGGGGTGAAGATTATAATTCACCCCTCCACTTT. The chain employs TRBV28 and TRBJ1-6; D not resolved. V was pared by 7 bases and J by 4 bases, with 20 bases between. The germline V gene encodes CDR1 MDHEN and CDR2 SYDVKM. This CDR3 contains 17 residues.

The genes are TRBV2 and TRBJ2-1; tentatively, D is TRBD2 (7 bases). Germline values: CDR1 SNHLY, CDR2 FYNNEI. This CDR3 is 17 amino acids long. Trimming cost V 2 bases and J 2 bases, with 16 bases left between them. CDR3 amino acids: CASSERGGDPAYNEQFF. The DNA for the CDR3 is TGTGCCAGCAGTGAAAGGGGGGGGGACCCTGCCTACAATGAGCAGTTCTTC.

The rearrangement links TRBV5-1 to TRBJ1-1, with 7 bases identical to TRBD1. CDR1 SGHRS and CDR2 YFSETQ come from the germline V gene. With V trimmed by 0 bases and J by 3 bases, 2 bases remained unmatched. CDR3 length: 14 residues. This CDR3 reads CASSLEGQYTEAFF. The CDR3 DNA sequence: TGCGCCAGCAGCTTGGAGGGACAGTACACTGAAGCTTTCTTT.

V gene TRBV13 combines with J gene TRBJ2-3, with TRBD1 as a possible D gene (5 bases). CDR3 length equals 14 residues. Trimming cost V 1 base and J 2 bases, with 7 bases left between them. Germline CDR1 is PRHDT and CDR2 is FYEKMQ (reference sequence). The DNA for the CDR3 is TGTGCCAGCAGCTTAGACAGGTACACAGATACGCAGTATTTT. Residues: CASSLDRYTDTQYF.

This clone was found once. This chain links TRBV5-6 with TRBJ2-7; 8 bases are a match to TRBD1. The germline gives CDR1 SGHDT, CDR2 YYEEEE. CDR3 size: 15 residues. The V and J ends lost 6 bases and 1 base, in that order; junction bases with no gene match: 9. The CDR3 DNA sequence: TGTGCCAGCAAACCGGCGGGGACAGGATCCTACGAGCAGTACTTC. Translating gives CASKPAGTGSYEQYF.

V is TRBV30 and J is TRBJ1-3; D not resolved. Germline CDR1 and CDR2: GTSNPN and SVGIG (reference sequence). The CDR3 contains 15 residues. The V gene lost 2 bases and the J gene lost 4 bases, with 15 bases spanning the gap. CDR3 DNA sequence: TGTGCCTGGAGTCCTAAGCCGCCGAGGGGAAACACCATATATTTT. It specifies CAWSPKPPRGNTIYF.

The CDR3 DNA sequence: TGTGCCATCAGTGCTGCAGGGGGGGAACAGCCCCAGCATTTT. This translates into CAISAAGGEQPQHF. The chain couples TRBV10-3 to TRBJ1-5; 7 bases are a match to TRBD1. Trimming cost V 4 bases and J 7 bases; bases outside gene matches: 7. From germline, CDR1 is ENHRY and CDR2 SYGVKD. The CDR3 covers 14 residues.

The chain is built from TRBV2 and TRBJ2-6; the D gene is possibly TRBD1 (5 bases). CDR3 length equals 17 residues. The V and J ends lost 4 bases and 2 bases respectively, with 15 bases between them. CDR1 and CDR2 from the germline V gene are SNHLY and FYNNEI. The CDR3 protein is CASSAGRVIAGANVLTF. DNA for the CDR3: TGTGCCAGCAGTGCGGGCAGGGTAATTGCTGGGGCCAACGTCCTGACTTTC.

V and J are TRBV19 and TRBJ1-1; no definite D call. Germline values: CDR1 LNHDA, CDR2 SQIVND (reference sequence). Trimming removed 10 bases at V and 1 base at J, with 7 bases between. The CDR3 has 11 amino acids. CDR3 region: CATQRNTEAFF. Here the CDR3 DNA reads TGTGCCACGCAAAGGAACACTGAAGCTTTCTTT.

This chain links TRBV27 with TRBJ1-2; 10 bases line up with TRBD1. This CDR3 is 13 amino acids long. V was clipped by 4 bases and J by 8 bases; unmatched bases: 4. CDR1 and CDR2 (germline): MNHEY, SMNVEV (reference sequence). CDR3 sequence: CASSSGTGEGYTF. The DNA of the CDR3 is TGTGCCAGCAGTTCCGGGACAGGGGAAGGCTACACCTTC.

The chain recombines TRBV19 with TRBJ1-6; TRBD1 matches at 9 bases. V lost 6 bases, J lost 8 bases, and 8 bases stayed unmatched. The CDR3 runs to 15 residues. Germline lookup yields CDR1 LNHDA and CDR2 SQIVND (reference sequence). The CDR3 DNA follows: TGTGCCAGTAGGGACAGGGGCTCGGTCGATTCACCCCTCCACTTT. It codes for CASRDRGSVDSPLHF.

The chain couples TRBV30 to TRBJ2-2, with TRBD1 as a possible D gene (5 bases). In germline, CDR1 is GTSNPN, CDR2 SVGIG (reference sequence). Trimming took 0 bases from V and 1 from J, leaving 6 bases between them. CDR3 size: 14 residues. CDR3 sequence (DNA): TGTGCCTGGAGTGTAAGGGGGAACACCGGGGAGCTGTTTTTT. Translating it yields CAWSVRGNTGELFF.

The chain recombines TRBV11-2 with TRBJ2-5; D gene unclear. Trimming shortened V by 1 base and J by 2 bases, and 11 bases separated the two germline ends. The germline CDR1 and CDR2 sequences are SGHAT and FQNNGV. The length of the CDR3 is 15 residues. This chain's CDR3 is CASSLGLGPQETQYF. The DNA of the CDR3 is TGTGCCAGCAGCTTAGGGTTAGGTCCGCAAGAGACCCAGTACTTC.

CDR3 region: CASSLGLAGFNEQFF. Written as DNA, the CDR3 is TGTGCCAGCAGTCTCGGACTAGCGGGATTCAATGAGCAGTTCTTC. The gene calls are TRBV7-3 and TRBJ2-1; TRBD2 aligns across 12 bases. CDR1 is SGHTA and CDR2 is FQGTGA in the germline V gene. Germline trimming cut 6 bases from V and 6 bases from J; bases unmatched to any gene: 6. The length of the CDR3 is 15 residues.

The chain carries TRBV7-9 and TRBJ1-5; D unclear. V dropped 6 bases and J dropped 4 bases, with 16 bases sitting between them. Germline-derived CDR1 and CDR2 are SEHNR and FQNEAQ (reference sequence). The CDR3 is 15 amino acids. Here the CDR3 reads CASSPGPTLNQPQHF. CDR3 coding DNA: TGTGCCAGCAGTCCCGGGCCTACTTTGAATCAGCCCCAGCATTTT.

The chain is built from TRBV6-1 and TRBJ1-2; 9 positions match TRBD1. Looked up from germline, CDR1 is MNHNS and CDR2 is SASEGT. V shed 5 bases, J shed 6 bases, and the junction held 4 bases outside the gene matches. The CDR3 sequence is 13 residues long. CDR3 loop: CASSMGQGNGYTF. CDR3 in DNA: TGTGCCAGCAGTATGGGACAGGGAAATGGCTACACCTTC.

The genes are TRBV5-5 and TRBJ1-6; D is ambiguous. With 0 bases removed from V and 6 bases from J, the gap between germline ends came to 13 bases. In germline, CDR1 is SGHKS, CDR2 YYEKEE (reference sequence). The CDR3 is 16 residues long. CDR3 bases: TGTGCCAGCAGCTTGGATTGGCGGTCAACTAATTCACCCCTCCACTTT. It encodes CASSLDWRSTNSPLHF.

The chain combines TRBV7-2 with TRBJ2-3, with D possibly matching TRBD2 (7 bases). This CDR3 is built from 14 residues. V dropped 4 bases and J dropped 5 bases, with 13 bases sitting between them. Germline values: CDR1 SGHTA, CDR2 FQGNSA. In nucleotides, the CDR3 is TGTGCCAGCAGCTCAGGGGACTACCGAGATACGCAGTATTTT. Protein sequence: CASSSGDYRDTQYF.

The gene calls are TRBV11-1 and TRBJ2-4, with TRBD1 matching over 10 bases. The junction had 4 bases not matched to a gene; V was cut back by 3 bases and J by 5 bases. This CDR3 spans 15 amino acids. Germline assignment: CDR1 SGHAT and CDR2 FQDESV (reference sequence). The CDR3 loop is CASSFSDRGQNIQYF. CDR3 sequence (DNA): TGTGCCAGCAGCTTCTCCGACAGGGGGCAAAACATTCAGTACTTC.

CDR3 loop: CASSEGAANTEAFF. CDR3 sequence (DNA): TGTGCCAGCTCAGAGGGGGCTGCGAACACTGAAGCTTTCTTT. The chain combines TRBV18 with TRBJ1-1; 7 nucleotides line up with TRBD1. The CDR3 totals 14 residues. After removal of 5 bases from V and 1 base from J, the junction contained 4 bases not matched to a gene. The germline CDR1 and CDR2 sequences are KGHSH and LQKENI.

The gene calls are TRBV7-3 and TRBJ1-4, with a possible D match to TRBD1 (5 bases). V dropped 5 bases and J dropped 5 bases, with 18 bases sitting between them. The CDR3 is 16 residues long. Germline V CDR1 and CDR2: SGHTA, FQGTGA. As DNA, the CDR3 is TGTGCCAGCAGCCCCTCCTCGGGACGGGAGAATGAAAAACTGTTTTTT. It translates to CASSPSSGRENEKLFF.

In DNA, the CDR3 is TGTGCCAGCAGGTACACCACGGGGCGGACTGAAGCTTTCTTT. It codes for CASRYTTGRTEAFF. This chain links TRBV6-5 with TRBJ1-1, with D tentatively TRBD1 (5 bases). This CDR3 is built from 14 residues. Trimming shortened V by 6 bases and J by 5 bases, and 16 bases separated the two germline ends. Germline-derived CDR1 and CDR2 are MNHEY and SVGAGI.